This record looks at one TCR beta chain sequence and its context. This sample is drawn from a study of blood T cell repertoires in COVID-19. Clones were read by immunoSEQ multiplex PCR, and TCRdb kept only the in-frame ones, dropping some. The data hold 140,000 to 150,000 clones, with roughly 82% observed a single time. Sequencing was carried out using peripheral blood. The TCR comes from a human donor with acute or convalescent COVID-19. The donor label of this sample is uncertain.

The chain's CDR3 is CASSLRGLDNEQFF. In nucleotides, the CDR3 is TGCGCCAGCAGCCTCAGGGGTCTCGACAATGAGCAGTTCTTC. The chain uses TRBV5-1 and TRBJ2-1; a weak D match, TRBD1 (6 bases). Germline V lookup: CDR1 SGHRS, CDR2 YFSETQ. The CDR3 has 14 residues. The V gene lost 4 bases and the J gene lost 5 bases, with 13 bases spanning the gap.